This T cell receptor (beta chain) is from a study of blood T cell repertoires in COVID-19. Background on the study: Sample material is recorded as cDNA or gDNA derived from T cells, B-cell-depleted T cells, or PBMCs.

The Seattle patients joined while their infection was active and were tracked longitudinally afterward. V dropped 1 base and J dropped 0 bases, with 7 bases sitting between them. This CDR3 region has 13 residues. CDR1 and CDR2 from the germline V gene are SQVTM and ANQGSEA. The authors' processing: Nucleated cell counts were estimated from reference gene primer amplification. Assay used: immunoSEQ multiplex PCR; TCRdb lists only in-frame clones, some missing. Clonal size and the V and J genes are those of that table, whereas D and trimming came from the DNA. The sample holds 140,000 to 150,000 clones, 84% seen once.

The chain couples TRBV29-1 to TRBJ2-7; D is unresolved. The sequencing sample was made of peripheral blood. The TCR originated in a man in his thirties or forties with COVID-19, enrolled during active disease. CDR3 region: CSVEVADSYEQYF. CDR3 in DNA: TGCAGCGTTGAAGTAGCAGACTCCTACGAGCAGTACTTC.